This T cell receptor beta chain was observed in a study of blood T cells in healthy people across ages. Study conclusions and caveats: Calculation of diversity from one million T cells yielded estimates considered to be underestimates.

V was cut by 1 base and J by 6 bases, with 14 bases left in between. This CDR3 comprises 15 residues. Per the germline V gene, CDR1 is LGHNT and CDR2 is FRNRAP. It was with a sample-barcoded 5' primer and a J-beta primer mix that a second PCR of roughly 6 to 12 cycles was run. TCRdb re-called the 5' RACE reads through MiXCR, storing one row per CDR3 protein. The table lists about 1.4 million distinct CDR3 sequences, roughly 60% of them singletons. In regard to this clonotype: Its antigen is currently unknown.

The clonotype was recovered from a man between 18 and 29 years old in good health. The chain joins TRBV12-5 to TRBJ2-3, with D possibly being TRBD2 (6 bases). Sequenced sample: blood. As DNA, the CDR3 is TGTGCTAGTGGTTTGGGCCTAGCGTTGGAGGATACGCAGTATTTT. This encodes CASGLGLALEDTQYF. The variable domain in full, with the rest retrieved from reference TRBV12-5 and TRBJ2-3, is DARVTQTPRHKVTEMGQEVTMRCQPILGHNTVFWYRQTMMQGLELLAYFRNRAPLDDSGMPKDRFSAEMPDATLATLKIQPSEPRDSAVYFCASGLGLALEDTQYFGPGTRLTVL.